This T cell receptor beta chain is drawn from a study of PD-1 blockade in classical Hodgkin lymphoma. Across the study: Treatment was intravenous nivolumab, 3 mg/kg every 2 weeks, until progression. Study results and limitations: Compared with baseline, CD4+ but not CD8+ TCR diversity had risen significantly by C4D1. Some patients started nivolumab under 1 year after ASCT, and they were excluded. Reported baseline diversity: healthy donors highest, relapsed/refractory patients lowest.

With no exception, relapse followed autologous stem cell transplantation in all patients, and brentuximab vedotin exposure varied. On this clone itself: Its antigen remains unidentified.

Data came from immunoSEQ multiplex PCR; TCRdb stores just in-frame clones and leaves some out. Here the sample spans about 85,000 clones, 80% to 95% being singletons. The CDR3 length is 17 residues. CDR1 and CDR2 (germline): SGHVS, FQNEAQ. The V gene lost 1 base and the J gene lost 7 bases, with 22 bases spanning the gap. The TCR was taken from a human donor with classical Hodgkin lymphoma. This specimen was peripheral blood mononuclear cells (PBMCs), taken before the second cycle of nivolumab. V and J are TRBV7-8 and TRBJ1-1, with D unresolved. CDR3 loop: CASSLGWARARGSEAFF. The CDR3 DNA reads TGTGCCAGCAGCTTAGGGTGGGCAAGGGCCAGAGGGAGTGAAGCTTTCTTT.